What follows is one TCR beta chain and its context. This sample is part of a study of blood T cell repertoires in COVID-19. This CDR3 is built from 14 residues. Trimming removed 4 bases from V and 6 bases from J, with 10 bases in between. Germline CDR1 LNHDA, CDR2 SQIVND (reference sequence). The authors' processing: Using reference gene primer amplification, nucleated cell counts were estimated. Only in-frame clones appear in the TCRdb table, and some are missing; sequencing was by immunoSEQ multiplex PCR. V, J and clone size were drawn from that table, and D and trimming were deduced from the DNA. Among roughly 230,000 clones, roughly 89% were seen once, and the ten largest hold around 4.6%.

The J gene is TRBJ1-6, the V gene TRBV19; D is ambiguous. The receptor was isolated from a woman aged 40 to 50 who had recovered from COVID-19. What was sequenced was peripheral blood. This CDR3 is CASSSSRVNSPLHF. The DNA of the CDR3 is TGTGCCAGTAGTAGCTCTCGGGTTAATTCACCCCTCCACTTT. Complete variable domain (other parts from reference TRBV19 and TRBJ1-6): DGGITQSPKYLFRKEGQNVTLSCEQNLNHDAMYWYRQDPGQGLRLIYYSQIVNDFQKGDIAEGYSVSREKKESFPLTVTSAQKNPTAFYLCASSSSRVNSPLHFGNGTRLTVT.